This entry features one T cell receptor beta chain sequence. Its specificity is unknown. The sample comes from a study of regulatory T cells in long-lasting Graves disease. Study outcomes and limitations: Newly diagnosed Graves' patients had higher TCR diversity than persistent ones. Persistent disease favored TRBV28, TRBJ1-2 and TRBJ2-5.

Time point given: persistent/refractory GD, antithyroid drugs over 5 years with positive TRAb. Preparation of the TCR library used RNA extracted from PBMCs. Trimming left V 5 bases short and J 4 bases short, with 12 bases between. CDR3 length equals 15 residues. Germline-derived CDR1 and CDR2 are KGHSH and LQKENI. Both iRepertoire HTBI primers and Arm-PCR of CDR3 regions were used to build the TCR beta libraries. MiXCR was run by TCRdb on the multiplex PCR reads, yielding one entry per CDR3 protein. The sample includes about 400,000 distinct CDR3 sequences, 20% to 25% of them seen just once. The rearrangement uses TRBV18 and TRBJ2-6, with D hard to call. Sequenced here: peripheral blood mononuclear cells (PBMCs), sampled when the disease was refractory, from a patient treated with antithyroid drugs. This receptor was obtained from a female donor with Graves disease. CDR3 nucleotides: TGTGCCAGCTCAGTACAGATTCCCGGGGCCAACGTCCTGACTTTC. This codes for CASSVQIPGANVLTF.